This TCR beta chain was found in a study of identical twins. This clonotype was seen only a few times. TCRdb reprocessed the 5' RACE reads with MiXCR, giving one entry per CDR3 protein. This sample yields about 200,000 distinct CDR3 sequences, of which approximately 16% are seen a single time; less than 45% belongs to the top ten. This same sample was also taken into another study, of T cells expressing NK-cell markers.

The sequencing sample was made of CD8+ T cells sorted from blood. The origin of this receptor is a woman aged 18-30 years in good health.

CDR3 nucleotide sequence: TGCGCCAGCAGCTTGGCAGGGGCAACTGAAGCTTTCTTT. It codes for CASSLAGATEAFF. V gene TRBV5-1 combines with J gene TRBJ1-1; tentative D call: TRBD1 (6 bases). V was cut by 0 bases and J by 5 bases, with 8 bases left in between. This CDR3 has 13 amino acids. Germline V gene data show CDR1 as SGHRS and CDR2 as YFSETQ. Looking up the rest from reference TRBV5-1 and TRBJ1-1 gives the full variable domain: KAGVTQTPRYLIKTRGQQVTLSCSPISGHRSVSWYQQTPGQGLQFLFEYFSETQRNKGNFPGRFSGRQFSNSRSEMNVSTLELGDSALYLCASSLAGATEAFFGQGTRLTVV.